The 18 T cell receptor beta chains below come from one sample, sequenced in a study of CD8 T cells in Susac syndrome (dated by TCRdb to the late 2010s). Libraries were built with the immunoSEQ multiplex PCR assay. RNA was extracted using the RNeasy kit, and roughly 0.45 to 1 ug of the RNA was reverse transcribed with random hexamers. TCRdb reprocessed the public reads (quality trimming at Q25 with fastp, clone calling with MiXCR) and kept in-frame beta chains. Merged by CDR3 protein, the rows form single entries marked with the most common genes and DNA. This sample is represented by approximately 190,000 distinct CDR3 sequences; more than 85% of them were singletons. The ten most abundant clones make up around 0.16% of the sample. Sequencing used CD8+ T cells from PBMCs. These receptors were obtained from a human donor with Susac syndrome.

This clonotype was picked up one time. This sequence joins TRBV11-2 and TRBJ2-5; the match to TRBD2 covers 9 bases. In germline, CDR1 is SGHAT, CDR2 FQNNGV. V shed 7 bases and J 6 bases; nucleotides not matched to a gene: 9. The CDR3 extends over 14 amino acids. Here the CDR3 reads CASKGAGGPQTQYF. The CDR3 DNA reads as TGTGCCAGCAAGGGGGCGGGGGGGCCGCAGACCCAGTACTTC. Using reference TRBV11-2 and TRBJ2-5 for the parts outside the CDR3, the full variable domain is EAGVAQSPRYKIIEKRQSVAFWCNPISGHATLYWYQQILGQGPKLLIQFQNNGVVDDSQLPKDRFSAERLKGVDSTLKIQPAKLEDSAVYLCASKGAGGPQTQYFGPGTRLLVL.

The gene calls are TRBV12-3 or TRBV12-4 and TRBJ1-5; D unclear. CDR3 length: 13 amino acids. V lost 5 bases and J 3 bases, leaving 8 bases between the germline ends. The CDR3 here is CASSEGYNQPQHF. In DNA form, the CDR3 reads TGTGCCAGCAGTGAGGGTTACAATCAGCCCCAGCATTTT.

The chain employs TRBV11-2 and TRBJ2-5; D is unclear. The germline V and J ends were trimmed by 0 bases and 3 bases, with 5 bases remaining between them. From germline, CDR1 is SGHAT and CDR2 FQNNGV. CDR3 length: 13 amino acids. As DNA, the CDR3 is TGTGCCAGCAGCTTAGATGATGAAGAGACCCAGTACTTC. Translated, it gives CASSLDDEETQYF.

The chain recombines TRBV20-1 with TRBJ1-2; D gene unclear. The CDR3 runs to 16 residues. V lost 2 bases and J lost 5, with 21 bases in between. CDR1 DFQATT and CDR2 SNEGSKA come from the germline V gene (reference sequence). CDR3 sequence reads: CSARKFGTHKEYGYTF. Here the CDR3 DNA reads TGCAGTGCTAGAAAATTCGGAACGCACAAAGAGTATGGCTACACCTTC.

The J gene is TRBJ1-1, the V gene TRBV4-1; D uncertain. Germline CDR1 and CDR2: MGHRA and YSYEKL. V was trimmed by 4 bases and J by 1 base, leaving 10 bases between them. This CDR3 contains 14 residues. In nucleotides, the CDR3 is TGCGCCAGCAGCCTCGCCCTATGGAACACTGAAGCTTTCTTT. Translation gives CASSLALWNTEAFF.

This clonotype has only one observation. The chain links TRBV27 to TRBJ2-2, with 10 bases identical to TRBD1. The V gene end was trimmed by 6 bases and the J gene end by 6 bases; junction bases not matched to a gene: 13. The germline gives CDR1 MNHEY, CDR2 SMNVEV (reference sequence). There are 17 residues in the CDR3. The CDR3 sequence: CASRRFVGDRGAGELFF. The CDR3 nucleotides read TGTGCCAGCAGACGCTTCGTGGGGGACAGGGGTGCCGGGGAGCTGTTTTTT.

The chain has TRBV6-2 or TRBV6-3 and TRBJ2-5; TRBD2 might be the D (5 bases). Looked up from germline, CDR1 is MNHEY and CDR2 is SVGEGT. The CDR3 length is 17 residues. Trimming shortened V by 4 bases and J by 0 bases, and 18 bases separated the two germline ends. The CDR3 bases are TGTGCCAGCAGTTCCGGAGGTCGAGATACGTACCAAGAGACCCAGTACTTC. It is translated as CASSSGGRDTYQETQYF.

The chain employs TRBV3-1 and TRBJ2-5; the match to TRBD2 covers 13 bases. CDR1 is LGHDT and CDR2 is YNNKEL in the germline V gene (reference sequence). The V gene end was trimmed by 4 bases and the J gene end by 5 bases; junction bases not matched to a gene: 4. This CDR3 is 15 amino acids long. CDR3 coding DNA: TGTGCCAGCAGCCCCGGACTAGCGGGGGAGGAGACCCAGTACTTC. Translating gives CASSPGLAGEETQYF.

The chain is built from TRBV20-1 and TRBJ2-1; 14 positions match TRBD2. This CDR3 region has 19 residues. The J segment lost 1 base and the V segment lost 1 base, leaving 9 bases of the junction unmatched. Germline V gene data show CDR1 as DFQATT and CDR2 as SNEGSKA (reference sequence). The CDR3 protein is CSARVTGLAGERSYNEQFF. The CDR3 nucleotides are TGCAGTGCTAGAGTCACGGGACTAGCGGGAGAACGTTCCTACAATGAGCAGTTCTTC.

The chain uses TRBV20-1 and TRBJ1-2, with 10 bases aligning to TRBD1. Germline CDR1 DFQATT, CDR2 SNEGSKA (reference sequence). The CDR3 length is 16 residues. Germline trimming cut 3 bases from V and 0 bases from J; bases unmatched to any gene: 7. CDR3 amino acids: CSARGQGYLTNYGYTF. The CDR3 coding sequence is TGCAGTGCTAGGGGACAGGGGTATCTAACTAACTATGGCTACACCTTC.

The rearrangement joins TRBV7-8 to TRBJ1-6, with D possibly matching TRBD1 (5 bases). Germline CDR1 and CDR2: SGHVS and FQNEAQ. The CDR3 spans 14 residues. V was cut by 1 base and J by 6 bases, with 7 bases left in between. The CDR3 protein is CASSLDRINSPLHF. The DNA of the CDR3 is TGTGCCAGCAGCTTAGACAGGATTAATTCACCCCTCCACTTT.

The rearrangement joins TRBV25-1 to TRBJ1-3; weak D call: TRBD1 (6 bases). Between the trimmed V and J ends, which lost 4 bases and 0 bases, there was a span of 7 bases. Per germline, CDR1 MGHDK and CDR2 SYGVNS. CDR3 length equals 14 residues. CDR3 loop: CASSARGSGNTIYF. In nucleotides, the CDR3 is TGTGCCAGCAGTGCCAGGGGCTCTGGAAACACCATATATTTT.

The rearrangement joins TRBV11-2 to TRBJ1-1; unclear D gene. This CDR3 has 13 amino acids. Germline CDR1 and CDR2: SGHAT and FQNNGV. V gave up 2 bases and J gave up 7 bases, with 11 bases separating them. This CDR3 reads CASSLSSGFEAFF. CDR3 bases: TGTGCCAGCAGCTTAAGCTCGGGTTTTGAAGCTTTCTTT.

The chain employs TRBV4-1 and TRBJ2-1, with 8 bases fitting TRBD2. Losses at the gene ends were 3 bases for V and 10 bases for J; bases not matched to a gene: 17. The CDR3 extends over 17 amino acids. Per germline, CDR1 MGHRA and CDR2 YSYEKL. The CDR3 sequence is CASSHPAVGAGDGEQFF. CDR3 coding DNA: TGCGCCAGCAGCCACCCCGCGGTTGGAGCGGGAGATGGGGAGCAGTTCTTC.

V usage is TRBV2 and J usage is TRBJ2-7; tentative D call: TRBD1 (6 bases). The germline V and J ends were trimmed by 6 bases and 3 bases, with 18 bases remaining between them. Looked up from germline, CDR1 is SNHLY and CDR2 is FYNNEI. The length of the CDR3 is 15 residues. CDR3 coding DNA: TGTGCCAGCAGCCTGGACAGTAACCTTTTCTACGAGCAGTACTTC. It translates to CASSLDSNLFYEQYF. Based on the CDR3 plus reference TRBV2 and TRBJ2-7, the full variable domain is EPEVTQTPSHQVTQMGQEVILRCVPISNHLYFYWYRQILGQKVEFLVSFYNNEISEKSEIFDDQFSVERPDGSNFTLKIRSTKLEDSAMYFCASSLDSNLFYEQYFGPGTRLTVT.

The chain carries TRBV12-3 or TRBV12-4 and TRBJ2-5; TRBD1 matches at 10 bases. This CDR3 contains 13 residues. With V trimmed by 6 bases and J by 10 bases, 8 bases remained unmatched. This chain's CDR3 is CASSFPGQGIQYF. Here the CDR3 DNA reads TGTGCCAGCAGCTTTCCGGGACAGGGGATCCAGTACTTC.

The V call is TRBV5-4, the J call TRBJ2-1; 7 nucleotides agree with TRBD2. This CDR3 comprises 15 residues. V dropped 3 bases and J dropped 8; count of bases not matched to a gene: 11. Germline CDR1 SGHNT, CDR2 YYREEE (reference sequence). The CDR3 sequence: CASSWGGTEDDEQFF. CDR3 in DNA: TGTGCCAGCAGCTGGGGGGGGACTGAGGATGATGAGCAGTTCTTC.

The J gene is TRBJ2-3, the V gene TRBV5-6, with 11 bases aligning to TRBD2. Germline lookup yields CDR1 SGHDT and CDR2 YYEEEE. The ends lost 4 bases at V and 1 base at J; junction bases unmatched: 5. The CDR3 has 16 amino acids. The CDR3 DNA reads as TGTGCCAGCAGCCTCGGGACTAGCGGCGGCACAGATACGCAGTATTTT. Translation gives CASSLGTSGGTDTQYF. The variable domain in full, with the rest retrieved from reference TRBV5-6 and TRBJ2-3, is DAGVTQSPTHLIKTRGQQVTLRCSPKSGHDTVSWYQQALGQGPQFIFQYYEEEERQRGNFPDRFSGHQFPNYSSELNVNALLLGDSALYLCASSLGTSGGTDTQYFGPGTRLTVL.